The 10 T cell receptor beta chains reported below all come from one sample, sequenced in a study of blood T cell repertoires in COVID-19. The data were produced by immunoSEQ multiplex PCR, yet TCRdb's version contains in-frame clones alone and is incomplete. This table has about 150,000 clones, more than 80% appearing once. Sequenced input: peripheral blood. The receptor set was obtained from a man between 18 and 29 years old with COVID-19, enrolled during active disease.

The CDR3 loop is CATHYYDGQNTGELFF. CDR3 nucleotide sequence: TGTGCCACCCATTACTACGACGGACAAAACACCGGGGAGCTGTTTTTT. The genes are TRBV2 and TRBJ2-2, with D possibly being TRBD1 (5 bases). CDR3 size: 16 residues. Germline V lookup: CDR1 SNHLY, CDR2 FYNNEI. Trimming took off 10 bases at V and 2 bases at J, with 20 bases between the two ends.

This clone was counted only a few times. CDR3 in DNA: TGTGCCAGCAGCTTACAAGGGACAGCGCAAGAGACCCAGTACTTC. Translated, it gives CASSLQGTAQETQYF. V gene TRBV7-7 combines with J gene TRBJ2-5; 7 bases map to TRBD1. Trimming at V came to 2 bases and at J to 2 bases, leaving 5 bases not matched to a gene. CDR1 is SSHAT and CDR2 is FNYEAQ in the germline V gene (reference sequence). CDR3 length equals 15 residues.

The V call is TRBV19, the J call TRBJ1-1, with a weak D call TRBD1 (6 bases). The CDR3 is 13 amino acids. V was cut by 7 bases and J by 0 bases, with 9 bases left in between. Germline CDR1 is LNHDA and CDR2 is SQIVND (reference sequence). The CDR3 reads CASTGTLNTEAFF. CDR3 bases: TGTGCCAGTACTGGGACATTGAACACTGAAGCTTTCTTT.

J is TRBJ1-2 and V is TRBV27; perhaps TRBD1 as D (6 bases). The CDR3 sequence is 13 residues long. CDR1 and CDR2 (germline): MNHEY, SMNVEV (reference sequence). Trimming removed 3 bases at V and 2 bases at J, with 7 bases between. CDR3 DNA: TGTGCCAGCAGTTTTGGACAGAACTATGGCTACACCTTC. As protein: CASSFGQNYGYTF.

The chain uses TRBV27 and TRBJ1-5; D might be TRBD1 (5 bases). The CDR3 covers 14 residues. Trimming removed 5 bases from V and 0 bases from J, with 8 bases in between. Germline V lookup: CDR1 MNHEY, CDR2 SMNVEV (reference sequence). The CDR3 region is CASSKGYSNQPQHF. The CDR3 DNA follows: TGTGCCAGCAGTAAGGGGTATAGCAATCAGCCCCAGCATTTT.

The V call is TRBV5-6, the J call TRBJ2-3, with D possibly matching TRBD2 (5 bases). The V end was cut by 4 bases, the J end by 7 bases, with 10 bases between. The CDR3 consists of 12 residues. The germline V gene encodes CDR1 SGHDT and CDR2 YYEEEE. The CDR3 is CASSHGEYTQYF. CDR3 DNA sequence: TGTGCCAGCAGCCACGGGGAATATACGCAGTATTTT.

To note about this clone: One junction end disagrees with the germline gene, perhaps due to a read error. In nucleotides, the CDR3 is TGTGCCAGCAGTCCCGGGGGGACGGCGACTGGAGCTTTCTTT. Translating it yields CASSPGGTATGAFF. The gene calls are TRBV27 and TRBJ1-1; D is perhaps TRBD1 (5 bases). Germline V gives CDR1 MNHEY, CDR2 SMNVEV (reference sequence). The CDR3 is made up of 14 amino acids.

Written as DNA, the CDR3 is TGTGCCAGCAGCTTCGGACAGCTGGTCTACGAGCAGTACTTC. Its translation is CASSFGQLVYEQYF. The chain employs TRBV5-6 and TRBJ2-7; the D gene is possibly TRBD1 (6 bases). Trimming left V 2 bases short and J 3 bases short, with 12 bases between. The CDR3 has 14 residues. Per germline, CDR1 SGHDT and CDR2 YYEEEE.

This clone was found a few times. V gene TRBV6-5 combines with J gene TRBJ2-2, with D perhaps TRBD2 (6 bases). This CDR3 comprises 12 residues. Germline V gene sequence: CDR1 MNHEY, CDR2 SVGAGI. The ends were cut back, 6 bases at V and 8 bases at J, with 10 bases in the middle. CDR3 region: CASRDYNGELFF. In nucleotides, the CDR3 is TGTGCCAGCAGGGACTATAATGGGGAGCTGTTTTTT.

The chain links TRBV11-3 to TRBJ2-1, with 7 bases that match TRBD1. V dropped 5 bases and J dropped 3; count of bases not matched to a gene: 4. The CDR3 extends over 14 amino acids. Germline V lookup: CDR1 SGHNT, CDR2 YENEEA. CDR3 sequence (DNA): TGTGCCAGCAGCCCCGACAGGGTCTACAATGAGCAGTTCTTC. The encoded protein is CASSPDRVYNEQFF.